This T cell receptor (beta chain) was captured in a study of cytomegalovirus exposure and HLA in healthy donors. Vbeta (60) and Jbeta (13) primers were used in the PCR. TCRdb keeps only in-frame clones here, not all; method: immunoSEQ multiplex PCR. The sample includes roughly 150,000 clones, roughly 81% of them seen just once. On this clone: Its antigen is unidentified.

Study conclusions and caveats: The authors listed 164 TCR beta chains as cytomegalovirus-associated. Cytomegalovirus status was reportedly diagnosed by the classifier with high sensitivity and specificity.

Each donor was nominally healthy when sampled (though unrecorded immune exposures were likely). This sequence was found in a man in his thirties or forties in good health and CMV-seropositive. The sample was PBMCs.

CDR3 in DNA: TGCGCCAGCAGTCATTACAGGGAAAGTGGCTACACCTTC. This gives the protein CASSHYRESGYTF. The chain joins TRBV23-1 to TRBJ1-2; perhaps TRBD1 as D (6 bases). TRBV23-1 is identified as an open reading frame with a role that is uncertain. The CDR3 is 13 residues long. The ends were cut back, 3 bases at V and 7 bases at J, with 12 bases in the middle.